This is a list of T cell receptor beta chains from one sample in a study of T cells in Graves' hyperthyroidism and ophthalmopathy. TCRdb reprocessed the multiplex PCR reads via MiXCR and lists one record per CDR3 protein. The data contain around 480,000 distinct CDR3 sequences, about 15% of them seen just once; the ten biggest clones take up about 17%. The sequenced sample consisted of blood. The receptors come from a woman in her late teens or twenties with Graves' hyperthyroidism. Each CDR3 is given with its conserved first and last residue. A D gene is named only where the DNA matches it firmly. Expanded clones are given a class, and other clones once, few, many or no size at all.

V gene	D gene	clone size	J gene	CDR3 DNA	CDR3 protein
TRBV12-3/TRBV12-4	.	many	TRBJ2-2	TGTGCCAGCAGTTTAGGGACCCTCACCGGGGAGCTGTTTTTT	CASSLGTLTGELFF
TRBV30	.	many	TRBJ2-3	TGTGCCTGGAGTGTAAACGGGGGAGATACGCAGTATTTT	CAWSVNGGDTQYF
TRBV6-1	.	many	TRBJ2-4	TGTGCCAGCAGTGAATTCGGACGTCGAAACATTCAGTACTTC	CASSEFGRRNIQYF
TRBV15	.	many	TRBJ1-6	TGTGCCACCAGCAGAGATTACAGCCTGAGCTCCTATAATTCACCCCTCCACTTT	CATSRDYSLSSYNSPLHF
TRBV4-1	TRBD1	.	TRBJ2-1	TGCGCCAGCAGCCAGGACAGGAATTCCTACAATGAGCAGTTCTTC	CASSQDRNSYNEQFF
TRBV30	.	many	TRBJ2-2	TGTGCCTGGATGCGGGGTATTTCCGGGGAGCTGTTTTTT	CAWMRGISGELFF
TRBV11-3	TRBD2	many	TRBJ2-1	TGTGCCAGCAGCTTAGGACTAGCGGGAGTGAACGATGAGCAATTCTTC	CASSLGLAGVNDEQFF
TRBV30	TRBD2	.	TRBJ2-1	TGTGCCTGGAGTTTGACCCGGACTAGCGGGCACTACAATGAGCAGTTCTTC	CAWSLTRTSGHYNEQFF
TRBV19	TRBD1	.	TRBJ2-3	TGTGCCAGTAGCAGGACAGGGGGCAGGGATACGCAGTATTTT	CASSRTGGRDTQYF
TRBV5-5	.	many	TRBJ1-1	TGTGCCAGCAGCTTGAGAGCGGACACTGAAGCTTTCTTT	CASSLRADTEAFF
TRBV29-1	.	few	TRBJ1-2	TGCAGCGTTGGCCTTCCTGGCTACACCTTC	CSVGLPGYTF
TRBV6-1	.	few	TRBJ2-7	TGTGCCAGCAGTGAACCCCCGGGCCCAGACGAGCAGTACTTC	CASSEPPGPDEQYF
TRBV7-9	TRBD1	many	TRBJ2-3	TGTGCCAGCAGCCTATCCAGGACAGGGGGCCCAGATACGCAGTATTTT	CASSLSRTGGPDTQYF
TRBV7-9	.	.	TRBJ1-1	TGTGCCAGCAGCTTAGGGGGGAGGTCCACTGAAGCTTTCTTT	CASSLGGRSTEAFF
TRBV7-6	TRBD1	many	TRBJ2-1	TGTGCCAGCAGCCCACGGGACAGGGGCCCTCCATCCTACAATGAGCAGTTCTTC	CASSPRDRGPPSYNEQFF
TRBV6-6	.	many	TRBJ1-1	TGTGCCAGCAGTTACTCGAAATGGACATCGAACACTGAAGCTTTCTTT	CASSYSKWTSNTEAFF
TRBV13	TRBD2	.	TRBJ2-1	TGTGCCAGCAGCCCGACTGGCCTCGGCGGGAGAGAGCCCTACAATGAGCAGTTCTTC	CASSPTGLGGREPYNEQFF
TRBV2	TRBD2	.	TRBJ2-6	TGTGCCAGCACCCTAAAACCGGGACTAGCTTTC	CASTLKPGLAF
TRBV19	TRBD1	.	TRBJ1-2	TGTGCCAGTAGTCCCCGGCAGGGGGCTAGGTATGGCTACACCTTC	CASSPRQGARYGYTF
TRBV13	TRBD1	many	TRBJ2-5	TGTGCCAGCAGCCATCGGACAGGGCTTAATGATGAGACCCAGTACTTC	CASSHRTGLNDETQYF
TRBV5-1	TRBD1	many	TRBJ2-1	TGCGCCAGCAAGCGGACAGGGGGCATGGAGGAGCAGTTCTTC	CASKRTGGMEEQFF
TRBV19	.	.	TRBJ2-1	TGTGCCAGTAGGGGGACTCCCTCCAATGAGCAGTTCTTC	CASRGTPSNEQFF
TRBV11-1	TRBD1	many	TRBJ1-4	TGTGCCAGCAGCGGACAGGGGCATGGTGAAAAACTGTTTTTT	CASSGQGHGEKLFF
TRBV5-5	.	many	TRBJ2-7	TGTGCCAGCGAAAGTGAGGGGTACTACGAGCAGTACTTC	CASESEGYYEQYF
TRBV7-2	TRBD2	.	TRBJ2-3	TGTGCCAGTACGACTAGCGGGCTCGATACGCAGTATTTT	CASTTSGLDTQYF
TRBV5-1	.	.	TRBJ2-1	TGCGCCAGCAGCTTGGTCGAGACGAGGGGGAACAATGAGCAGTTCTTC	CASSLVETRGNNEQFF
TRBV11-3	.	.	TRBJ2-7	TGTGCCAGCAGCCCCCCCCCGGGGCGGGCGAGCTCCTACGAGCAGTACTTC	CASSPPPGRASSYEQYF
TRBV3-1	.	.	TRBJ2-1	TGTGCCAGCAGCCAAGGCAGGCAGGCCGAGAGGGAGCAGTTCTTC	CASSQGRQAEREQFF
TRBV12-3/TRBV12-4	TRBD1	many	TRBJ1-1	TGTGCCAGCAGCGCCGGGACAGGGATGGACACTGAAGCTTTCTTT	CASSAGTGMDTEAFF
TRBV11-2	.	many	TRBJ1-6	TGTGCCAGCAGCCCTGGGTCCGGTTCACCCCTCCACTTT	CASSPGSGSPLHF
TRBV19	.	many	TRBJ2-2	TGTGCCAGTAGGACGGAGACCGGGGAGCTGTTTTTT	CASRTETGELFF
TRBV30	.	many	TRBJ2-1	TGTGCCTGGAGTAGGGATTACAATGAGCAGTTCTTC	CAWSRDYNEQFF
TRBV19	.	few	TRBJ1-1	TGTGCCAGCACCGCGGGGGGGGGCAACACTGAAGCTTTCTTT	CASTAGGGNTEAFF
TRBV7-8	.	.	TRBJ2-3	TGTGCCAGCAGCCTGCCTGCCCTTGGCACAGATACGCAGTATTTT	CASSLPALGTDTQYF
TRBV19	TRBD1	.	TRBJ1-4	TGTGCCAGTACCGACAGGGTTGAAAAACTGTTTTTT	CASTDRVEKLFF
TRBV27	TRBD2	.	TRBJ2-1	TGTGCCAGCAGTTGGATAGCGGGCCGGGATGAGCAGTTCTTC	CASSWIAGRDEQFF
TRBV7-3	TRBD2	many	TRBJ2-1	TGTGCCAGCAGCCCCAGGTCGGGAGGGCGCGATGAGCAGTTCTTC	CASSPRSGGRDEQFF
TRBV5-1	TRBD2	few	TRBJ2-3	TGCGCCAGCAGCTTTCCGACTAGCGGGGCCACAGATACGCAGTATTTT	CASSFPTSGATDTQYF
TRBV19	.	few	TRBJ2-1	TGTGCCAGTAGTATAGTGGAGCGAGAGCCTTGGAATGAGCAGTTCTTC	CASSIVEREPWNEQFF
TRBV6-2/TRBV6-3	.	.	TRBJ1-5	TGTGCCAGCACCGAAAGTCGGGGGATGGGCAATCAGCCCCAGCATTTT	CASTESRGMGNQPQHF
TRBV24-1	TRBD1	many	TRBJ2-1	TGTGCCACCAGTGGGTTAAGGGACAGAGAGTTCGGTGAGCAGTTCTTC	CATSGLRDREFGEQFF